The 20 T cell receptor beta chains below all came from one sample that was sequenced in a study of blood T cell repertoires in COVID-19. Profiled with immunoSEQ multiplex PCR; TCRdb holds only in-frame clones, not every one. The table shows about 250,000 clones, with about four fifths occurring only once. The sample was peripheral blood. All receptors derive from a woman aged 70-85 years with acute or convalescent COVID-19.

The chain has TRBV2 and TRBJ1-5; the D gene is possibly TRBD1 (6 bases). Germline V gene lookup returns CDR1 SNHLY and CDR2 FYNNEI. Trimming shortened V by 10 bases and J by 0 bases, and 13 bases separated the two germline ends. The CDR3 is made up of 14 amino acids. The CDR3 coding sequence is TGTGCCATCGAGGACAGCTATAGCAATCAGCCCCAGCATTTT. It is translated as CAIEDSYSNQPQHF.

This sequence joins TRBV3-1 (or the pseudogene TRBV3-2) and TRBJ2-5, with 10 bases aligning to TRBD2. CDR1 LGHDT and CDR2 YNNKEL come from the germline V gene (reference sequence). CDR3 size: 15 residues. V trimming: 6 bases; J trimming: 6 bases; junction bases outside the gene matches: 10. Here the CDR3 reads CASSLSGGARKTQYF. For the CDR3, the DNA is TGTGCCAGCAGTCTCAGCGGGGGGGCCCGGAAGACCCAGTACTTC.

CDR3: CASSDGRTASVGELFF. The CDR3 DNA sequence: TGTGCCAGCAGCGACGGGCGGACAGCTTCGGTCGGGGAGCTGTTTTTT. The gene calls are TRBV5-5 and TRBJ2-2; possible D gene TRBD1, 6 bases. This CDR3 comprises 16 residues. V lost 4 bases and J 7 bases, leaving 20 bases between the germline ends. Germline CDR1 and CDR2: SGHKS and YYEKEE (reference sequence).

The chain employs TRBV2 and TRBJ1-1; D is possibly TRBD1 (5 bases). Trimming pared 7 bases from V and 2 bases from J, leaving 14 bases between. Germline CDR1 SNHLY, CDR2 FYNNEI. CDR3 length equals 14 residues. Written as DNA, the CDR3 is TGTGCCAGCATTAGTGGGGGAGGTAACACTGAAGCTTTCTTT. It codes for CASISGGGNTEAFF. Combining the CDR3 with reference TRBV2 and TRBJ1-1 gives the whole variable domain EPEVTQTPSHQVTQMGQEVILRCVPISNHLYFYWYRQILGQKVEFLVSFYNNEISEKSEIFDDQFSVERPDGSNFTLKIRSTKLEDSAMYFCASISGGGNTEAFFGQGTRLTVV.

This chain uses TRBV6-5 with TRBJ1-5; 9 bases match TRBD1. The length of the CDR3 is 15 residues. Germline CDR1 reads MNHEY; CDR2 reads SVGAGI. The ends lost 8 bases at V and 2 bases at J; junction bases unmatched: 7. In nucleotides, the CDR3 is TGTGCCAGCGGATTAACAGGGGGCGGCAATCAGCCCCAGCATTTT. Its translation: CASGLTGGGNQPQHF.

This sequence joins TRBV4-3 and TRBJ2-2; TRBD1 might be the D (5 bases). Trimming stripped 4 bases from V and 6 bases from J, with 12 bases between. Germline CDR1 and CDR2: LGHNA and YSLEER. This CDR3 region has 14 residues. This chain's CDR3 is CASSLRRAAGELFF. The DNA of the CDR3 is TGCGCCAGCAGCCTTCGCAGGGCGGCCGGGGAGCTGTTTTTT.

V usage is TRBV12-3 or TRBV12-4 and J usage is TRBJ2-3; tentative D call: TRBD1 (5 bases). Trimming took 3 bases from V and 6 from J, leaving 10 bases between them. This CDR3 has 13 residues. CDR3 in amino acids: CASSLGHMDTQYF. DNA for the CDR3: TGTGCCAGCAGTTTGGGGCACATGGATACGCAGTATTTT.

The gene calls are TRBV5-1 and TRBJ2-5, with 10 nucleotides matching TRBD2. Trimming cost V 4 bases and J 2 bases; bases outside gene matches: 17. The CDR3 totals 19 residues. Germline lookup yields CDR1 SGHRS and CDR2 YFSETQ. CDR3 residues: CASSPGVAGGRNPQETQYF. The CDR3 DNA reads TGCGCCAGCAGCCCCGGAGTAGCGGGGGGCCGAAACCCACAAGAGACCCAGTACTTC.

This chain joins TRBV7-2 and TRBJ2-5, with 7 bases lining up with TRBD1. After removal of 5 bases from V and 3 bases from J, the junction contained 6 bases not matched to a gene. The CDR3 runs to 14 residues. CDR1 is SGHTA, CDR2 FQGNSA, per germline. CDR3 sequence (DNA): TGTGCCAGCAGCGCCGACAGGGTGAAAGAGACCCAGTACTTC. The encoded protein is CASSADRVKETQYF.

The rearrangement links TRBV6-2 or TRBV6-3 to TRBJ1-5; 10 bases agree with TRBD1. CDR1 and CDR2 (germline): MNHEY, SVGEGT. This CDR3 has 18 amino acids. Germline trimming cut 2 bases from V and 0 bases from J; bases unmatched to any gene: 7. The CDR3 spells CASSYPTGGGYSNQPQHF. The CDR3 coding sequence is TGTGCCAGCAGTTACCCGACAGGGGGCGGGTATAGCAATCAGCCCCAGCATTTT.

J is TRBJ2-3 and V is TRBV6-2 or TRBV6-3; a weak D match, TRBD2 (7 bases). Trimming pared 4 bases from V and 1 base from J, leaving 12 bases between. The CDR3 runs to 15 residues. Germline CDR1 and CDR2: MNHEY and SVGEGT. The CDR3 sequence is CASSFGGLGTDTQYF. For the CDR3, the DNA is TGTGCCAGCAGTTTCGGGGGGCTGGGCACAGATACGCAGTATTTT.

The genes are TRBV7-6 and TRBJ1-6, with a possible D match to TRBD1 (5 bases). The germline V and J ends were trimmed by 3 bases and 6 bases, with 12 bases remaining between them. The CDR3 consists of 15 residues. Germline V gene data show CDR1 as SGHVS and CDR2 as FNYEAQ. The CDR3 DNA sequence: TGTGCCAGCAGCTTTAATGGCAGGGCTAATTCACCCCTCCACTTT. Translation: CASSFNGRANSPLHF.

J is TRBJ2-7 and V is TRBV6-5; 7 bases agree with TRBD1. V shed 4 bases and J 5 bases; nucleotides not matched to a gene: 11. Germline CDR1 MNHEY, CDR2 SVGAGI. The CDR3 is 15 amino acids. The CDR3 sequence: CASSSPTGLIHEQYF. CDR3 DNA sequence: TGTGCCAGCAGTTCCCCGACAGGGTTAATACACGAGCAGTACTTC.

This clone occurred once. The V and J genes are TRBV18 and TRBJ1-2; 8 nucleotides match TRBD1. CDR1 is KGHSH and CDR2 is LQKENI in the germline V gene. CDR3 length equals 19 residues. V lost 0 bases, J lost 2 bases, and 14 bases stayed unmatched. DNA of the CDR3: TGTGCCAGCTCACCACCAAATAAGTCGGGCGACAGGGGAAACTATGGCTACACCTTC. Its translation is CASSPPNKSGDRGNYGYTF.

The V call is TRBV18, the J call TRBJ2-6, with a weak D call TRBD2 (5 bases). CDR3 size: 15 residues. Germline V gene data show CDR1 as KGHSH and CDR2 as LQKENI. V gave up 5 bases and J gave up 0 bases, with 8 bases separating them. In DNA form, the CDR3 reads TGTGCCAGCTCATTCGCGGGCTCTGGGGCCAACGTCCTGACTTTC. This translates into CASSFAGSGANVLTF. The full variable domain, completed using reference TRBV18 and TRBJ2-6, is NAGVMQNPRHLVRRRGQEARLRCSPMKGHSHVYWYRQLPEEGLKFMVYLQKENIIDESGMPKERFSAEFPKEGPSILRIQQVVRGDSAAYFCASSFAGSGANVLTFGAGSRLTVL.

J is TRBJ1-1 and V is TRBV4-1; TRBD1 might be the D (6 bases). Germline CDR1 is MGHRA and CDR2 is YSYEKL. Trimming took 10 bases from V and 4 from J, leaving 19 bases between them. This CDR3 comprises 14 residues. CDR3 in amino acids: CATSLSGGATEAFF. CDR3 DNA: TGCGCCACCTCTCTATCCGGGGGGGCCACTGAAGCTTTCTTT.

This clone came up a few times. The rearrangement links TRBV29-1 to TRBJ1-2; D gene uncertain. V was clipped by 3 bases and J by 7 bases, with 15 bases between them. The CDR3 has 13 residues. Per the germline V gene, CDR1 is SQVTM and CDR2 is ANQGSEA. Here the CDR3 DNA reads TGCAGCGTTGAGCCGGGTACCTTAAGTGGCTACACCTTC. It codes for CSVEPGTLSGYTF.

The rearrangement links TRBV9 to TRBJ1-1; D call uncertain. CDR3 length: 14 residues. V lost 0 bases to trimming and J lost 5 bases, with 11 bases between them. The germline CDR1 and CDR2 sequences are SGDLS and YYNGEE. CDR3 sequence (DNA): TGTGCCAGCAGCGTAGATGGACTCGGGACTGAAGCTTTCTTT. Translated, it gives CASSVDGLGTEAFF.

The chain joins TRBV4-3 to TRBJ1-3; 7 nucleotides line up with TRBD1. The germline V gene encodes CDR1 LGHNA and CDR2 YSLEER. Trimming removed 4 bases from V and 4 bases from J; junction bases left unmatched: 7. This CDR3 has 15 amino acids. DNA for the CDR3: TGCGCCAGCAGCCCCCGACAGGGAACAGGAAACACCATATATTTT. Translating gives CASSPRQGTGNTIYF.

The chain employs TRBV5-1 and TRBJ2-2; the match to TRBD1 covers 11 bases. Germline loops: CDR1 SGHRS, CDR2 YFSETQ. V lost 5 bases to trimming and J lost 9 bases; unmatched junction nucleotides: 9. CDR3 length: 15 residues. The CDR3 sequence is CASRPGQGAAWELFF. The CDR3 DNA follows: TGCGCCAGCAGACCTGGACAGGGGGCTGCCTGGGAGCTGTTTTTT.